This T cell receptor (beta chain) was captured in a study of glioma-infiltrating T cells. Study conclusions and caveats: CDR3 overlap between tissue and blood was very small. Gliomas, especially low-grade, showed above-expected tissue-blood divergence; non-neoplastic patients showed below.

The germline gives CDR1 LGHNA, CDR2 YNFKEQ. The CDR3 spans 14 residues. Points on this clonotype: Its antigen remains unknown. A read error is possible here, since a much larger clone lies one base away.

TCR alpha and beta CDR3 regions were amplified from RNA using iRepertoire nested multiplex PCR. Tissue mRNA or PBMC total RNA, roughly 90-450 ng, went into one-step reverse transcription and amplification. TCRdb fed the multiplex PCR reads into MiXCR, producing one record per CDR3 protein. This sample has approximately 110,000 distinct CDR3 sequences, with more than 20% found just once. Material: glioma tissue, nonneoplastic brain tissue, or PBMCs (not recorded which). The chain carries TRBV4-2 and TRBJ2-7; the D is unclear. The receptor was derived from a human donor with low-grade glioma or glioblastoma, undergoing nonglioma brain surgery, or in good health (not recorded which). The CDR3 DNA sequence: TGTGCCAGCAGCCAAGAAGGTGTGCACCACGAGAAGTACTTC. Translating it yields CASSQEGVHHEKYF.